These 3 T cell receptor beta chains originate from one sample sequenced in a study of blood T cells in healthy people across ages. It was with a sample-barcoded 5' primer and a J-beta primer mix that a second PCR of about 7 to 12 cycles was run. TCRdb reprocessed the 5' RACE reads with MiXCR, giving one entry per CDR3 protein. The data show approximately 800,000 distinct CDR3 sequences, around 45% seen once. Material for sequencing was blood. These receptors were obtained from a man older than 75 in good health.

This clonotype was counted a few times. The chain uses TRBV27 and TRBJ1-2; no clear D. V lost 10 bases to trimming and J lost 4 bases, with 13 bases between them. This CDR3 has 12 residues. Germline V gene sequence: CDR1 MNHEY, CDR2 SMNVEV (reference sequence). The CDR3, as DNA: TGTGCCACCCTTAGCTCAAGCTATGGCTACACCTTC. Its translation is CATLSSSYGYTF.

The chain is built from TRBV3-1 and TRBJ2-1; 11 positions match TRBD2. Looked up from germline, CDR1 is LGHDT and CDR2 is YNNKEL (reference sequence). The CDR3 consists of 17 residues. Trimming removed 8 bases from V and 6 bases from J; junction bases left unmatched: 15. CDR3: CASGIRGTSGGGNEQFF. CDR3 coding DNA: TGTGCCAGCGGCATTAGAGGAACTAGCGGGGGAGGCAATGAGCAGTTCTTC.

A word on this clonotype: This may be a read error: a much more frequent sequence differs by one nucleotide. This chain joins TRBV7-9 and TRBJ2-5, with a possible D match to TRBD2 (5 bases). The CDR3 is 11 amino acids. Germline V gives CDR1 SEHNR, CDR2 FQNEAQ (reference sequence). CDR3 coding DNA: TGTGCCAGCAGCCTAGCTCGCGTGCAGTACTTC. Translation gives CASSLARVQYF. Variable domain in full (rest from reference TRBV7-9 and TRBJ2-5): DTGVSQNPRHKITKRGQNVTFRCDPISEHNRLYWYRQTLGQGPEFLTYFQNEAQLEKSRLLSDRFSAERPKGSFSTLEIQRTEQGDSAMYLCASSLARVQYFGPGTRLLVL.